This TCR beta chain was profiled in a study of T cells after yellow fever vaccination (dated by TCRdb to between 2019 and 2020). Background on the whole study: Libraries from fractions with low cell numbers were prepared with the SMART-Seq v4 Ultra Low Input RNA kit. To follow T-cell clones before and after both primary and booster YFV17D yellow fever vaccination, bulk TCR alpha and beta repertoires underwent longitudinal sequencing. Two healthy male donors made up the cohort, one aged 18 to 29 years and the other aged 30 to 40 years. Blood was collected at multiple timepoints before and after primary and secondary immunization, and bulk PBMC replicates and cell subsets were isolated. Broader findings and caveats from the paper: A small share of clonotypes occurred in both CD4 and CD8 compartments, likely arising from convergent recombination. Compared with the primary T-cell response, the secondary T-cell response was weaker but faster, peaking on day 5 rather than day 15. The study included only two donors, which limits how far the findings can be generalized. Computational filtering was required because FACS-sorted repertoires could contain abundant contaminating clonotypes from the bulk population. After the booster, most clones that had expanded after primary vaccination were detected again (approximately 97% of CD4 and more than 80% of CD8), suggesting broad maintenance of memory.

The sequencer was an Illumina NovaSeq 6000. TCR cDNA was synthesized by 5'RACE template switching, which introduced a universal primer site and unique molecular identifiers. cDNA synthesis was primed from both the TCR alpha and TCR beta constant segments. Two PCR steps were used to amplify libraries, with sample barcodes and sequencing adapters being added in the second step. Libraries were sequenced on Illumina HiSeq 2500 (2x100 bp) or NovaSeq (2x150 bp). The original pipeline was this. Demultiplexing of reads and collapsing into UMI consensus sequences were performed with MIGEC, and V(D)J alignment was carried out with MiXCR. Vaccine-responding clonotypes were identified with edgeR using replicate PBMC samples, with FDR below 0.01 and a log2 fold change above 5 up to day 15 being required. Each bulk clonotype was labeled CD4 or CD8 based on which sequenced repertoire, CD4 or CD8, contained the clonotype at higher abundance. TCRdb reran the public reads through fastp at Q25 and MiXCR, keeping productive beta chains. Merged by CDR3 protein, the rows form single entries marked with the most common genes and DNA. These V and J calls derive from TCRdb rather than the authors' analysis. Recorded for this sample are some 290,000 distinct CDR3 sequences; roughly 10% of them occurred a single time. The ten largest clones capture over 3% of the sample.

Reading from cysteine to phenylalanine, the CDR3 counts 14 amino acids. The sequence is cut down to CDR3 DNA, 42 bases in frame from base 1. Germline trimming: 5 bases from V, 4 bases from J; junction bases outside gene matches: 4. The germline V gene encodes CDR1 MNHNY and CDR2 SVGAGI (reference sequence). The treatment or condition tag for this specimen amounts to: live attenuated yellow fever vaccine strain. PBMCs were isolated from peripheral blood using a standard Ficoll-Paque protocol. Dynabeads CD4 and CD8 positive selection kits were used to isolate CD4 and CD8 T-cell fractions. TriZol was used to extract RNA from bulk PBMCs, from CD4 and CD8 fractions, and from dextramer-positive and dextramer-negative fractions. For this clonotype: Its antigen remains unidentified. No quality values exist for individual bases; no much larger clone is one base distant.

The sequenced sample was CD4+ T cells sorted from PBMCs, obtained 45 days after the yellow fever booster vaccination. This TCR derives from a man between 18 and 29 years old who received the YFV17D yellow fever vaccine. The rearranged chain carries TRBV6-6 and TRBJ1-4; a stretch of 7 junction bases matches TRBD1. The bases are TGTGCCAGCAGTGCGGGACAGAATAATGAAAAACTGTTTTTT. Its product reads: CASSAGQNNEKLFF.